The next 17 T cell receptor beta chains were all read from a single sample in a study of cytomegalovirus exposure and HLA in healthy donors. Both 60 Vbeta primers and 13 Jbeta primers went into the PCR. Clones were sequenced by immunoSEQ multiplex PCR, and TCRdb holds only the in-frame ones, with some missing. This table has tens of thousands of clones, about 85% appearing once. The source material was PBMCs. The receptors were gathered from a female donor in good health and CMV-seronegative.

The chain recombines TRBV6-5 with TRBJ1-4, with TRBD1 matching over 11 bases. This CDR3 is built from 15 residues. Germline V gives CDR1 MNHEY, CDR2 SVGAGI. V trimming: 6 bases; J trimming: 4 bases; junction bases outside the gene matches: 4. CDR3 DNA: TGTGCCAGCAGAATAGGGACAGGGGGTAATGAAAAACTGTTTTTT. It encodes CASRIGTGGNEKLFF.

J is TRBJ1-1 and V is TRBV5-1; possibly TRBD1 for D (5 bases). V was trimmed by 4 bases and J by 3 bases, leaving 22 bases between them. CDR1 SGHRS and CDR2 YFSETQ come from the germline V gene. The CDR3 is 17 amino acids. Written as DNA, the CDR3 is TGCGCCAGCAGCGACGGGACCTTGACATGGAGGGACACTGAAGCTTTCTTT. It codes for CASSDGTLTWRDTEAFF. The entire variable domain, with the rest obtained from reference TRBV5-1 and TRBJ1-1, is as follows: KAGVTQTPRYLIKTRGQQVTLSCSPISGHRSVSWYQQTPGQGLQFLFEYFSETQRNKGNFPGRFSGRQFSNSRSEMNVSTLELGDSALYLCASSDGTLTWRDTEAFFGQGTRLTVV.

The gene calls are TRBV10-3 and TRBJ2-3; D remains unclear. Germline V gives CDR1 ENHRY, CDR2 SYGVKD. Trimming shortened V by 4 bases and J by 2 bases, and 7 bases separated the two germline ends. The CDR3 consists of 13 residues. CDR3 bases: TGTGCCATCAGTGGAGTAGACACAGATACGCAGTATTTT. As protein: CAISGVDTDTQYF.

This clone showed up just once. V is TRBV9 and J is TRBJ2-1, with 11 bases aligning to TRBD2. Germline V gives CDR1 SGDLS, CDR2 YYNGEE. This CDR3 contains 15 residues. J lost 5 bases, V lost 2 bases, and 3 bases had no gene match. CDR3 residues: CASSVTSGGNNEQFF. The CDR3 DNA follows: TGTGCCAGCAGCGTCACTAGCGGGGGCAACAATGAGCAGTTCTTC.

This sequence joins TRBV6-5 and TRBJ1-5, with D perhaps matching TRBD1 (5 bases). The V gene's germline CDR1 is MNHEY and CDR2 SVGAGI. V was pared by 6 bases and J by 0 bases, with 9 bases between. The CDR3 covers 14 residues. This CDR3 reads CASRRQGSNQPQHF. The CDR3 DNA reads TGTGCCAGCAGGCGTCAGGGTAGCAATCAGCCCCAGCATTTT.

Only a few counts were recorded for this clone. V usage is TRBV7-8 and J usage is TRBJ1-1, with D perhaps matching TRBD1 (5 bases). The CDR3 has 16 amino acids. V was clipped by 5 bases and J by 0 bases, with 16 bases between them. The V gene's germline CDR1 is SGHVS and CDR2 FQNEAQ. The chain's CDR3 is CASSPPPTGMNTEAFF. Written as DNA, the CDR3 is TGTGCCAGCAGCCCTCCCCCTACAGGTATGAACACTGAAGCTTTCTTT.

The V call is TRBV27, the J call TRBJ2-7; D may be TRBD2 (5 bases). Germline lookup yields CDR1 MNHEY and CDR2 SMNVEV (reference sequence). The CDR3 extends over 14 amino acids. Trimming removed 1 base from V and 6 bases from J, with 13 bases in between. The CDR3 DNA reads as TGTGCCAGCAGTTTATACGGGATATCTACCGAGCAGTACTTC. This gives the protein CASSLYGISTEQYF.

This clone turned up a few times. This chain joins TRBV9 and TRBJ1-2; 9 bases are shared with TRBD1. The CDR3 extends over 14 amino acids. Looked up from germline, CDR1 is SGDLS and CDR2 is YYNGEE. V gave up 3 bases and J gave up 3 bases; unmatched junction bases: 3. The CDR3 nucleotides are TGTGCCAGCAGCGAGGGACAGGGAGACTATGGCTACACCTTC. Translated, it gives CASSEGQGDYGYTF.

This chain uses TRBV19 with TRBJ2-4; weak D call: TRBD2 (6 bases). From germline, CDR1 is LNHDA and CDR2 SQIVND (reference sequence). The V gene lost 8 bases and the J gene lost 0 bases, with 20 bases spanning the gap. The CDR3 sequence is 17 residues long. CDR3 region: CASEDGSGVGAKNIQYF. Written as DNA, the CDR3 is TGTGCCAGTGAGGACGGTAGCGGAGTGGGAGCCAAAAACATTCAGTACTTC.

This chain uses TRBV11-2 with TRBJ2-2; 8 bases match TRBD1. Germline V gene data show CDR1 as SGHAT and CDR2 as FQNNGV. This CDR3 comprises 18 residues. Unmatched junction bases numbered 12, after V lost 5 bases and J lost 1 base. The DNA for the CDR3 is TGTGCCAGCAGCCCCCGCCGGACAGGGAACTTGAACACCGGGGAGCTGTTTTTT. Protein product: CASSPRRTGNLNTGELFF.

This chain connects TRBV14 to TRBJ1-5, with 7 bases fitting TRBD1. There are 17 residues in the CDR3. The germline V gene has CDR1 SGHDN and CDR2 FVKESK. V lost 1 base to trimming and J lost 3 bases; unmatched junction nucleotides: 9. CDR3 sequence: CASSQGPPGQSNQPQHF. CDR3 nucleotides: TGTGCCAGCAGCCAAGGCCCTCCGGGACAGTCCAATCAGCCCCAGCATTTT.

The V call is TRBV6-5, the J call TRBJ2-1, with D uncertain. Trimming stripped 3 bases from V and 2 bases from J, with 8 bases between. The CDR3 has 14 residues. From germline, CDR1 is MNHEY and CDR2 SVGAGI. The CDR3 sequence is CASSYRGTYNEQFF. The CDR3 DNA reads as TGTGCCAGCAGTTATAGAGGAACCTACAATGAGCAGTTCTTC.

Details on this clone: In the same sample, other DNA sequences code for this CDR3. The chain couples TRBV7-9 to TRBJ1-1; maybe TRBD1 (6 bases). This CDR3 contains 16 residues. Germline-derived CDR1 and CDR2 are SEHNR and FQNEAQ (reference sequence). Between the trimmed V and J ends, which lost 5 bases and 0 bases, there was a span of 16 bases. The CDR3 loop reads CASSQGPGQMNTEAFF. CDR3 coding DNA: TGTGCCAGCAGCCAGGGGCCGGGGCAGATGAACACTGAAGCTTTCTTT.

V and J are TRBV5-6 and TRBJ2-3; 12 nucleotides match TRBD2. This CDR3 has 15 amino acids. The ends lost 2 bases at V and 4 bases at J; junction bases unmatched: 2. The V gene's germline CDR1 is SGHDT and CDR2 YYEEEE. As DNA, the CDR3 is TGTGCCAGCAGCTTCCTAGCGGGGGGGGCAGATACGCAGTATTTT. Amino acids: CASSFLAGGADTQYF. The variable domain in full, completed from reference TRBV5-6 and TRBJ2-3, reads DAGVTQSPTHLIKTRGQQVTLRCSPKSGHDTVSWYQQALGQGPQFIFQYYEEEERQRGNFPDRFSGHQFPNYSSELNVNALLLGDSALYLCASSFLAGGADTQYFGPGTRLTVL.

This chain joins TRBV11-2 and TRBJ1-1; D is possibly TRBD1 (6 bases). The CDR3 length is 18 residues. Germline V lookup: CDR1 SGHAT, CDR2 FQNNGV. Between the trimmed V and J ends, which lost 4 bases and 2 bases, there was a span of 23 bases. The CDR3 is CASSYPLGARGFNTEAFF. The CDR3 DNA is TGTGCCAGCAGCTACCCCTTGGGGGCGAGGGGATTCAACACTGAAGCTTTCTTT.

On this clone itself: Its ends do not fully match the called genes, so a read error is possible. This sequence joins TRBV7-9 and TRBJ2-7, with TRBD1 identical over 8 bases. Germline lookup yields CDR1 SEHNR and CDR2 FQNEAQ (reference sequence). CDR3 size: 16 residues. CDR3 DNA: TGTTCCAGCAGCTTACCGACAGGGGCCCCCTCCTACGAGCAGTACTTC. Translated: CSSSLPTGAPSYEQYF.

The V and J genes are TRBV6-5 and TRBJ2-5; weak D call: TRBD1 (7 bases). CDR3 length: 15 amino acids. Trimming shortened V by 0 bases and J by 5 bases, and 13 bases separated the two germline ends. In germline, CDR1 is MNHEY, CDR2 SVGAGI. CDR3 loop: CASSYSKTGRETQYF. The CDR3 DNA reads as TGTGCCAGCAGTTACTCGAAGACAGGGAGGGAGACCCAGTACTTC.